Listed here is a single T cell receptor beta chain. The antigen remains undetermined. This specimen belongs to a study of cytomegalovirus exposure and HLA in healthy donors. V dropped 2 bases and J dropped 1 base, with 8 bases sitting between them. This CDR3 has 14 amino acids. Per germline, CDR1 MNHNS and CDR2 SASEGT. Vbeta (60) and Jbeta (13) primers were used in the PCR. The data were produced by immunoSEQ multiplex PCR, yet TCRdb's version contains in-frame clones alone and is incomplete. The data hold 150,000 to 200,000 clones, with 70% to 80% observed a single time. Points from the study as a whole: Available immune exposure information was restricted to CMV serostatus only.

The chain recombines TRBV6-1 with TRBJ1-1; TRBD1 is a possible D gene (6 bases). Material for sequencing was PBMCs. This TCR was sampled from a male donor in good health and CMV-seronegative. The DNA of the CDR3 is TGTGCCAGCAGTGAACTACAGGGGAACACTGAAGCTTTCTTT. Translated, it gives CASSELQGNTEAFF.